This TCR beta chain was found in a study of T cell repertoires in cytomegalovirus infection. General study results and limits: Based on cumulative public TCR beta family frequency, carriers of CMV plus the relevant HLA were identified. CMV-specific HLA-C-restricted TCR beta clonotypes dominated the ex vivo response.

TCRdb itself ran the reads through MiXCR, one entry per CDR3 protein. Here the sample spans 150,000 or so distinct CDR3 sequences, approximately 17% being singletons. A note on this clonotype: The antigen is not known.

The germline CDR1 and CDR2 sequences are SGHRS and YFSETQ. The V and J ends lost 0 bases and 2 bases respectively, with 11 bases between them. The CDR3 spans 15 residues. Sequencing was performed on CD8+ T cells from PBMCs. The sequence was collected from a human donor in good health (CMV status not recorded). Some clones in this sample may be carry-over from other donors' samples. The rearrangement uses TRBV5-1 and TRBJ1-2; D not resolved. The CDR3 reads CASSLEATKNYGYTF. CDR3 DNA sequence: TGCGCCAGCAGCTTGGAGGCCACGAAAAACTATGGCTACACCTTC. Filled out from reference TRBV5-1 and TRBJ1-2, the complete variable domain reads KAGVTQTPRYLIKTRGQQVTLSCSPISGHRSVSWYQQTPGQGLQFLFEYFSETQRNKGNFPGRFSGRQFSNSRSEMNVSTLELGDSALYLCASSLEATKNYGYTFGSGTRLTVV.